This is a list of T cell receptor beta chains from one sample in a study of technical replicates of blood from four donors. Measured with immunoSEQ multiplex PCR; TCRdb has only the in-frame clones, and not every one. The sample holds 85,000 to 100,000 clones, nearly 95% seen once. The material sequenced was T cells isolated from PBMCs. The receptors shown here come from a human donor in good health. Each CDR3 is given with its conserved first and last residue. The D gene is left open where the match is weak. Clone size is stated in some rows and not others, as once, few, many or a class when expanded.

>-|TRBV5-1|TRBJ1-1|TRBD1
CASSPVPGQGLFTEAFF
TGCGCCAGCAGTCCGGTACCGGGACAGGGGTTGTTTACTGAAGCTTTCTTT
>-|TRBV29-1|TRBJ1-3|TRBD1
CSVVFSEGAAGNTIYF
TGCAGCGTTGTCTTCTCCGAGGGGGCCGCTGGAAACACCATATATTTT
>-|TRBV7-9|TRBJ1-5|-
CASSFAGLNQPQHF
TGTGCCAGCAGCTTCGCGGGCCTGAATCAGCCCCAGCATTTT
>few|TRBV19|TRBJ1-2|-
CASSIEGQGKGYTF
TGTGCCAGTAGTATAGAGGGTCAGGGCAAAGGCTACACCTTC
>-|TRBV27|TRBJ2-2|-
CASSFWRVTRGELFF
TGTGCCAGCAGTTTTTGGCGGGTAACTCGCGGGGAGCTGTTTTTT
>-|TRBV5-1|TRBJ1-1|-
CASSFAGGYTEAFF
TGCGCCAGCAGCTTCGCAGGAGGTTATACTGAAGCTTTCTTT
>-|TRBV5-6|TRBJ1-5|-
CASSLSPQSNQPQHF
TGTGCCAGCAGCTTAAGTCCTCAGAGCAATCAGCCCCAGCATTTT
>-|TRBV5-1|TRBJ2-7|-
CASSPRSGFSYEQYF
TGCGCCAGCAGCCCCCGATCGGGGTTTTCCTACGAGCAGTACTTC
>-|TRBV4-1|TRBJ1-3|TRBD1
CASSQGRQGSSGNTIYF
TGCGCCAGCAGCCAAGGGAGACAGGGTTCCTCTGGAAACACCATATATTTT
>-|TRBV7-9|TRBJ1-1|-
CASSPSRGSRTEAFF
TGTGCCAGCAGCCCATCAAGGGGGTCCCGCACTGAAGCTTTCTTT
>-|TRBV16|TRBJ1-5|TRBD1
CASSQRGGAGTGVQPQHF
TGTGCCAGCAGCCAACGGGGAGGTGCCGGGACAGGGGTTCAGCCCCAGCATTTT
>-|TRBV5-4|TRBJ2-4|TRBD2
CASSLGRGGAKNIQYF
TGTGCCAGCAGCTTGGGGCGCGGGGGTGCCAAAAACATTCAGTACTTC
>-|TRBV6-5|TRBJ2-2|TRBD2
CASNPIAGNTGELFF
TGTGCCAGCAATCCAATAGCGGGTAACACCGGGGAGCTGTTTTTT
>-|TRBV27|TRBJ1-2|TRBD1
CASSFRTGRDGYTF
TGTGCCAGCAGTTTTCGGACAGGGAGGGATGGCTACACCTTC
>-|TRBV2|TRBJ2-5|TRBD2
CASRGTSGGQETQYF
TGTGCCAGCAGGGGGACTAGCGGGGGCCAAGAGACCCAGTACTTC
>-|TRBV6-1|TRBJ2-7|TRBD1
CASSERINWDSRYEQYF
TGTGCCAGCAGTGAAAGGATAAATTGGGACAGCCGCTACGAGCAGTACTTC
>-|TRBV5-1|TRBJ1-1|TRBD1
CASSLRPQGVDRGTEAFF
TGCGCCAGCAGCTTGAGGCCTCAGGGGGTAGACCGGGGGACTGAAGCTTTCTTT
>-|TRBV18|TRBJ1-5|-
CASSPGSQPQHF
TGTGCCAGCTCACCAGGGAGCCAGCCCCAGCATTTT
>-|TRBV5-1|TRBJ1-2|TRBD1
CASSLDIPTGAAGYTF
TGCGCCAGCAGCTTAGACATACCGACAGGGGCGGCTGGCTACACCTTC
>-|TRBV30|TRBJ2-5|-
CAWSTGQETQYF
TGTGCCTGGAGTACAGGCCAAGAGACCCAGTACTTC
>-|TRBV19|TRBJ2-7|-
CASSGSGYEQYF
TGTGCCAGTAGCGGGAGCGGCTACGAGCAGTACTTC
>-|TRBV15|TRBJ2-3|TRBD1
CATSSPTGGEEGRDTQYF
TGTGCCACCAGCAGTCCGACAGGGGGTGAAGAAGGCAGGGATACGCAGTATTTT
>-|TRBV5-5|TRBJ2-4|-
CASSPPDLKNIQYF
TGTGCCAGCAGCCCGCCTGACTTGAAAAACATTCAGTACTTC
>-|TRBV7-8|TRBJ1-2|-
CASSPTPGAVGYGYTF
TGTGCCAGCAGCCCAACTCCTGGGGCCGTTGGCTATGGCTACACCTTC
>-|TRBV7-2|TRBJ2-1|TRBD2
CASSGGGIYYNEQFF
TGTGCCAGCAGCGGGGGGGGAATTTACTACAATGAGCAGTTCTTC
>-|TRBV5-6|TRBJ2-1|-
CASSLPYNEQFF
TGTGCCAGCAGCCTACCTTACAATGAGCAGTTCTTC
>-|TRBV10-1|TRBJ2-7|-
CASSESSGLRNYEQYF
TGCGCCAGCAGTGAGTCTTCGGGACTTCGAAACTACGAGCAGTACTTC
>-|TRBV2|TRBJ1-2|TRBD1
CAGRDSYNYGYTF
TGTGCCGGCCGGGACAGTTATAACTATGGCTACACCTTC
>-|TRBV19|TRBJ2-2|TRBD1
CASTLLPGQGVTGELFF
TGTGCCAGTACACTTCTACCGGGACAGGGTGTTACCGGGGAGCTGTTTTTT
>-|TRBV19|TRBJ2-2|TRBD2
CASSPQGLAGTGELFF
TGTGCCAGTAGTCCCCAGGGACTAGCGGGCACCGGGGAGCTGTTTTTT
>few|TRBV19|TRBJ2-1|-
CASSPIYSYNEQFF
TGTGCCAGTAGTCCGATCTACTCCTACAATGAGCAGTTCTTC
>-|TRBV28|TRBJ1-1|TRBD1
CASSFPQGVRTEAFF
TGTGCCAGCAGTTTCCCTCAGGGGGTACGCACTGAAGCTTTCTTT
>-|TRBV5-1|TRBJ2-3|-
CASRLSPSGSDTQYF
TGCGCCAGCAGACTGTCCCCCAGCGGCAGCGATACGCAGTATTTT
>-|TRBV5-1|TRBJ2-7|TRBD2
CASSLVSEASGNDEQYF
TGCGCCAGCAGCTTGGTTAGTGAGGCTAGCGGGAACGACGAGCAGTACTTC